The 3 T cell receptor beta chains reported below all come from one sample, sequenced in a study of beta chain features in type 1 diabetes. Isolated RNA was reverse transcribed in full, so expressed TCRB transcripts were sequenced. Assay used: immunoSEQ multiplex PCR; TCRdb lists only in-frame clones, some missing. This sample has a few hundred thousand clones; around 9.6% occur once, and the top ten carry 0.45% to 0.65%. General observations from the study: TCRB CDR3 length was moderately but significantly reduced in all four CD4+ subsets of Type 1 diabetes patients.

These receptors lack a known antigen. The sequenced sample was central memory CD4+ T cells from blood. The receptors were sampled from a man aged 25 to 45 with type 1 diabetes.

The CDR3 DNA follows: TGTGCCAGCTCACGCGGCGGGAGCACCGGGGAGCTGTTTTTT. This codes for CASSRGGSTGELFF. J is TRBJ2-2 and V is TRBV18; 7 nucleotides match TRBD2. V trimming: 4 bases; J trimming: 4 bases; junction bases outside the gene matches: 3. From germline, CDR1 is KGHSH and CDR2 LQKENI. CDR3 length equals 14 residues.

This clone has a handful of counts. This chain links TRBV15 with TRBJ2-1, with D perhaps TRBD1 (6 bases). Germline V gene lookup returns CDR1 LNHNV and CDR2 YYDKDF (reference sequence). This CDR3 has 14 amino acids. Trimming removed 5 bases from V and 9 bases from J, with 17 bases in between. The CDR3 sequence is CATSGNTGWGEQFF. DNA of the CDR3: TGTGCCACCAGCGGGAACACAGGGTGGGGTGAGCAGTTCTTC.

This clone was seen a handful of times. This chain links TRBV7-2 with TRBJ2-7; 9 nucleotides match TRBD2. Per the germline V gene, CDR1 is SGHTA and CDR2 is FQGNSA. V dropped 0 bases and J dropped 2; count of bases not matched to a gene: 2. CDR3 length: 15 residues. The CDR3 DNA reads as TGTGCCAGCAGCTTAGCCAGCGGGAGGACCTACGAGCAGTACTTC. Encoded protein: CASSLASGRTYEQYF.